The 6 T cell receptor beta chains presented below share a single source sample, sequenced in a study of blood T cell repertoires in COVID-19 (dated by TCRdb to about 2020). The library relied on the immunoSEQ multiplex PCR assay. This immuneACCESS table, as held by TCRdb, lists in-frame sequences with V and J called but not all clones. Of the missing ones, under half trace to an unresolved V gene in checked studies; the others have no known cause. The sample includes a few hundred thousand clones, with 88% observed a single time. The ten biggest clones cover approximately 0.7% of the sample. The specimen sequenced was peripheral blood. The receptors shown here come from a human donor in a cohort sampled during active COVID-19.

The chain is built from TRBV5-4 and TRBJ2-1, with TRBD2 as a possible D gene (6 bases). The germline gives CDR1 SGHNT, CDR2 YYREEE (reference sequence). CDR3 size: 15 residues. V lost 3 bases and J lost 5, with 15 bases in between. The CDR3 DNA reads TGTGCCAGCAGCTCCCCAGCTAGCGTGAACAATGAGCAGTTCTTC. This codes for CASSSPASVNNEQFF.

The chain uses TRBV11-2 and TRBJ1-1; D not resolved. Germline values: CDR1 SGHAT, CDR2 FQNNGV. V lost 2 bases and J lost 3, with 7 bases in between. The CDR3 sequence is 13 residues long. In DNA form, the CDR3 reads TGTGCCAGCAGCTTAAACGGTTACACTGAAGCTTTCTTT. Translating gives CASSLNGYTEAFF.

This clone was observed once. The chain has TRBV9 and TRBJ2-1; possibly TRBD2 for D (7 bases). The CDR3 runs 19 residues. V lost 1 base, J lost 6 bases, and 26 bases lay in between. Per the germline V gene, CDR1 is SGDLS and CDR2 is YYNGEE. The CDR3 loop is CASSVSRGLVAGALNEQFF. DNA for the CDR3: TGTGCCAGCAGCGTATCTCGGGGGTTGGTCGCGGGGGCCCTCAATGAGCAGTTCTTC. The whole variable domain, remainder taken from reference TRBV9 and TRBJ2-1, is DSGVTQTPKHLITATGQRVTLRCSPRSGDLSVYWYQQSLDQGLQFLIQYYNGEERAKGNILERFSAQQFPDLHSELNLSSLELGDSALYFCASSVSRGLVAGALNEQFFGPGTRLTVL.

About this clone itself: This CDR3 is also generated by other DNA sequences in the sample. V gene TRBV5-4 combines with J gene TRBJ2-7; 7 positions agree with TRBD1. This CDR3 region has 14 residues. The germline gives CDR1 SGHNT, CDR2 YYREEE (reference sequence). V gave up 0 bases and J gave up 0 bases; unmatched junction bases: 0. CDR3 sequence reads: CASSLDRGSYEQYF. DNA of the CDR3: TGTGCCAGCAGCTTGGACAGGGGCTCCTACGAGCAGTACTTC.

The gene calls are TRBV13 and TRBJ1-5, with 11 positions matching TRBD1. CDR3 length equals 16 residues. CDR1 and CDR2 (germline): PRHDT, FYEKMQ (reference sequence). V lost 5 bases to trimming and J lost 4 bases; unmatched junction nucleotides: 7. CDR3 nucleotides: TGTGCCAGCAGCGTAAGGACAGGGGGCTATAATCAGCCCCAGCATTTT. Translated, it gives CASSVRTGGYNQPQHF.

The chain is built from TRBV5-1 and TRBJ2-2; D not resolved. The CDR3 is 13 residues long. The V gene lost 0 bases and the J gene lost 4 bases, with 4 bases spanning the gap. Germline V gene data show CDR1 as SGHRS and CDR2 as YFSETQ. CDR3 sequence reads: CASSLGSTGELFF. DNA of the CDR3: TGCGCCAGCAGCTTGGGTAGCACCGGGGAGCTGTTTTTT.